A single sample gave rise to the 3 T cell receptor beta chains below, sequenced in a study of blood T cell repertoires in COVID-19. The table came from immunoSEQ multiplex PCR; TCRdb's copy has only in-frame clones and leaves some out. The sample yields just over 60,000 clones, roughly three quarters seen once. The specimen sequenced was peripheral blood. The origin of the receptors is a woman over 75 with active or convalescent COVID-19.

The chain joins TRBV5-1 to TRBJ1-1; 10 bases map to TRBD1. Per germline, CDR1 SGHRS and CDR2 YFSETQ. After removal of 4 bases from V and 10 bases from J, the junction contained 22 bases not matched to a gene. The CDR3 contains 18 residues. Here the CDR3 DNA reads TGCGCCAGCAGCCCCGGAATTCGGGACAGGGGACTCTCAACTCGAGCTTTCTTT. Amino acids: CASSPGIRDRGLSTRAFF. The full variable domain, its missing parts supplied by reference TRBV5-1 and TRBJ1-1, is KAGVTQTPRYLIKTRGQQVTLSCSPISGHRSVSWYQQTPGQGLQFLFEYFSETQRNKGNFPGRFSGRQFSNSRSEMNVSTLELGDSALYLCASSPGIRDRGLSTRAFFGQGTRLTVV.

CDR3 sequence reads: CSVVWGGYGYTF. As DNA, the CDR3 is TGCAGCGTTGTTTGGGGGGGCTATGGCTACACCTTC. This rearrangement joins TRBV29-1 to TRBJ1-2, with TRBD1 as a possible D gene (5 bases). With 4 bases removed from V and 4 bases from J, the gap between germline ends came to 10 bases. This CDR3 has 12 amino acids. CDR1 and CDR2 from the germline V gene are SQVTM and ANQGSEA.

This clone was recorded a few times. The CDR3 sequence is CASSLRPGGDQPQHF. The CDR3, as DNA: TGTGCCAGCAGTTTAAGGCCAGGGGGCGATCAGCCCCAGCATTTT. The V gene is TRBV27, the J gene TRBJ1-5, with 8 bases aligning to TRBD1. V dropped 2 bases and J dropped 5; count of bases not matched to a gene: 5. In germline, CDR1 is MNHEY, CDR2 SMNVEV (reference sequence). The CDR3 loop spans 15 amino acids.